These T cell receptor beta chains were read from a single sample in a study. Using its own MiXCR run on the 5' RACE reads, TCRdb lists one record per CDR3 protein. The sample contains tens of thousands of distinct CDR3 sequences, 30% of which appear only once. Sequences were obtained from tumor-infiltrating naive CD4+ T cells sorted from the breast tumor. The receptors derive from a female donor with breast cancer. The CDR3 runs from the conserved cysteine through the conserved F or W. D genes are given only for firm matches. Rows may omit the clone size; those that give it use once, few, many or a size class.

CSAGEPTGLTKAFF TGCAGTGCTGGAGAGCCGACAGGCCTCACTAAAGCTTTCTTT - TRBJ1-1 TRBV20-1 -
CASSRDPADGDIQYF TGCGCCAGCAGCCGGGACCCAGCCGACGGGGACATTCAGTACTTC - TRBJ2-4 TRBV5-1 many
CASSRKTGVNTEAFF TGTGCCAGCAGCCGTAAGACAGGCGTGAACACTGAAGCTTTCTTT - TRBJ1-1 TRBV5-6 many
CSATNGLSNQPQHF TGCAGTGCTACAAACGGCTTAAGCAATCAGCCCCAGCATTTT - TRBJ1-5 TRBV20-1 medium-sized
CASRKASTTDTQYF TGCGCCAGCAGGAAGGCATCTACCACAGATACGCAGTATTTT - TRBJ2-3 TRBV5-1 -
CSTRTGEGYTF TGCAGCACTCGGACAGGGGAAGGCTACACCTTC TRBD1 TRBJ1-2 TRBV29-1 -
CAGSDSCYVDTQYF TGCGCCGGCAGCGATAGTTGTTATGTTGATACGCAGTATTTT - TRBJ2-3 TRBV5-1 once
CASSPRASGGNEQFF TGTGCCAGCAGCCCTAGGGCTAGCGGGGGCAATGAGCAGTTCTTC TRBD2 TRBJ2-1 TRBV6-6 few
CASSFGGAGANVLTF TGTGCCAGCAGCTTCGGAGGGGCTGGGGCCAACGTCCTGACTTTC - TRBJ2-6 TRBV5-4 -
CSARDRTPSNQPQHF TGCAGTGCTAGGGACCGGACACCTAGCAATCAGCCCCAGCATTTT - TRBJ1-5 TRBV20-1 -
CSASRANYGYTF TGCAGTGCTAGTCGGGCTAACTATGGCTACACCTTC - TRBJ1-2 TRBV20-1 -
CASSHGTSGRRGYNEQFF TGCGCCAGCAGCCATGGGACTAGCGGGAGGCGAGGGTACAATGAGCAGTTCTTC TRBD2 TRBJ2-1 TRBV4-1 -